Listed below are T cell receptor beta chains from one sample, sequenced in a study of OX40 agonist ivuxolimab in advanced cancers. TCRdb's copy holds only in-frame clones and misses some; the assay was immunoSEQ multiplex PCR. The sample includes about 70,000 clones, roughly 85% of them seen just once. This specimen consisted of CD4+ or CD8+ T cells sorted from blood, obtained in a trial of the OX40 agonist ivuxolimab. The receptors were sampled from an adult with an advanced solid tumor such as melanoma, head and neck, liver or kidney cancer. Each CDR3 is given with its conserved first and last residue. A D gene is named only where the DNA matches it firmly. Rows may omit the clone size; those that give it use once, few, many or a size class.

v_call	d_call	j_call	clone_size	cdr3_nt	cdr3_aa
TRBV28	-	TRBJ1-2	few	TGTGCCAGCAACACCAGGGTTGGCTACACCTTC	CASNTRVGYTF
TRBV5-1	-	TRBJ2-1	-	TGCGCCAGCAGCTTGGCTGGCCATAGCTCCTACAATGAGCAGTTCTTC	CASSLAGHSSYNEQFF
TRBV7-3	TRBD2	TRBJ2-7	-	TGTGCCAGCAGCTTAGGTGTAGCGGGAGCCTACGAGCAGTACTTC	CASSLGVAGAYEQYF
TRBV6-5	-	TRBJ1-2	-	TGTGCCAGCAGAAACCCCGGGACACTAAATGGCTACACCTTC	CASRNPGTLNGYTF
TRBV28	-	TRBJ2-7	few	TGTGCCAGCAGCCCTCACGGGACGAGCTCCTACGAGCAGTACTTC	CASSPHGTSSYEQYF
TRBV18	-	TRBJ1-3	-	TGTGCCAGCTCACCGATATATTTT	CASSPIYF
TRBV6-5	TRBD2	TRBJ2-7	once	TGTGCCAGCGGGACCGGTAGCGGGAGATACGAGCAGTACTTC	CASGTGSGRYEQYF
TRBV4-3	-	TRBJ1-2	-	TGCGCCAGCAGCCAAGATTTTAATGTGGTTGCTGGCTACACCTTC	CASSQDFNVVAGYTF
TRBV23-1	-	TRBJ1-6	-	TGCGCCAGCAGTCGTGTTCAAACAGGCACCTATAATTCACCCCTCCACTTT	CASSRVQTGTYNSPLHF
TRBV2	-	TRBJ1-5	-	TGTGCCAGCAGGGGGTCGTCCGGGAGCAATCAGCCCCAGCATTTT	CASRGSSGSNQPQHF
TRBV5-1	-	TRBJ2-4	-	TGCGCCAGCAGCGGGGGCTTCCAAGACATTCAGTACTTC	CASSGGFQDIQYF
TRBV29-1	-	TRBJ1-6	-	TGCAGCGTTGCGGCGGGGGTGAATTCACCCCTCCACTTT	CSVAAGVNSPLHF
TRBV28	-	TRBJ1-2	-	TGTGCCAGCAGTTCAGGGGACTATGGCTACACCTTC	CASSSGDYGYTF